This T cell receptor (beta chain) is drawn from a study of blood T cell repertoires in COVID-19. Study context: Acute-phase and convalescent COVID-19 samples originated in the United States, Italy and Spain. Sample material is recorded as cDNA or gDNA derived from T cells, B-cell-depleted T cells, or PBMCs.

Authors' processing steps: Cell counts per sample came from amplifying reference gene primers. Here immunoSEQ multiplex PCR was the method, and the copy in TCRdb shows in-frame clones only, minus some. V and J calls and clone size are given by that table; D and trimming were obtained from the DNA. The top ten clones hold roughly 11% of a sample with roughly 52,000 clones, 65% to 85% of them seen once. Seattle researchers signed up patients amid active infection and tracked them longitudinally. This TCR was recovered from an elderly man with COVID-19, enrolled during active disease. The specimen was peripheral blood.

This chain's CDR3 is CASSVETGFYNEQFF. For the CDR3, the DNA is TGTGCCAGCAGCGTAGAGACAGGGTTTTACAATGAGCAGTTCTTC. This chain uses TRBV9 with TRBJ2-1; TRBD1 matches at 7 bases. This CDR3 is built from 15 residues. Germline V CDR1 and CDR2: SGDLS, YYNGEE. V lost 0 bases, J lost 4 bases, and 4 bases stayed unmatched.